This T cell receptor (beta chain) was sequenced for a study of T cell clones after liver transplantation. Study in general: Until 12-24 months post-transplant, subjects got standard immunosuppression and no induction. Tolerance: complete withdrawal held at least one year, liver enzymes staying within twice normal.

CDR1 and CDR2 from the germline V gene are PRHDT and FYEKMQ (reference sequence). Trimming took 1 base from V and 7 from J, leaving 19 bases between them. CDR3 length: 17 residues. As regards this clone: The antigen remains undetermined.

Assay used: immunoSEQ multiplex PCR; TCRdb lists only in-frame clones, some missing. The profile covers around 110,000 clones, with about nine tenths appearing a single time and around 0.83% taken by the ten largest. Study findings and constraints: Rather than being deleted, graft donor-reactive T cells may have moved into the graft. Conclusions were preliminary, with small, heterogeneous patient groups.

V gene TRBV13 combines with J gene TRBJ2-2; tentatively, D is TRBD2 (6 bases). Sequencing was performed on CD4+ T cells from blood, taken 12 months after liver transplant. This clonotype was sampled from a human patient who received a liver transplant. Certain T cells may be donor cells from the graft. The CDR3 sequence is CASSLDLHGTFNGELFF. As DNA, the CDR3 is TGTGCCAGCAGCTTAGACCTACACGGGACTTTTAACGGGGAGCTGTTTTTT.